Below, 18 T cell receptor beta chains from the same sample are listed, as sequenced in a study of blood T cells in healthy people across ages. The authors ran a second PCR of roughly 6 to 12 cycles using a sample-barcoded 5' primer and a J-beta primer mix. MiXCR, run by TCRdb on the 5' RACE reads, gives a single entry per CDR3 protein. This table has 1.6 million or so distinct CDR3 sequences, about 31% appearing once. The material sequenced was blood. The receptors derive from a woman in her twenties or thirties in good health.

There are a few counts of this clonotype. The chain couples TRBV7-9 to TRBJ2-7; D not certain. The V and J ends lost 4 bases and 5 bases respectively, with 12 bases between them. Germline V gene data show CDR1 as SEHNR and CDR2 as FQNEAQ (reference sequence). The CDR3 covers 13 residues. CDR3 sequence reads: CASSSPKANEQYF. The DNA for the CDR3 is TGTGCCAGCAGCTCGCCAAAGGCCAACGAGCAGTACTTC.

The count of this clonotype is one. The CDR3 here is CASSKGPTRGEKLFF. In nucleotides, the CDR3 is TGTGCCAGCAGCAAAGGTCCGACCCGGGGTGAAAAACTGTTTTTT. The J gene is TRBJ1-4, the V gene TRBV21-1; the table assigns TRBD1, which was not confirmed against the DNA. TRBV21-1 is a listed pseudogene. The CDR3 spans 15 residues.

This clonotype was found a few times. The chain is built from TRBV20-1 and TRBJ2-1; TRBD2 aligns across 9 bases. The CDR3 contains 15 residues. Unmatched junction bases numbered 12, after V lost 6 bases and J lost 6 bases. Germline V gene data show CDR1 as DFQATT and CDR2 as SNEGSKA (reference sequence). This CDR3 is CSARTGSSGVNEQFF. DNA of the CDR3: TGCAGTGCCCGAACCGGATCTAGCGGGGTCAATGAGCAGTTCTTC.

A few counts support this clonotype. The gene calls are TRBV20-1 and TRBJ2-3; 10 bases match TRBD2. Germline V CDR1 and CDR2: DFQATT, SNEGSKA (reference sequence). V dropped 5 bases and J dropped 2; count of bases not matched to a gene: 10. The CDR3 loop spans 16 amino acids. The CDR3 DNA reads TGCAGTGCTTTCCGGCCCCTAGCGGGGGACACAGATACGCAGTATTTT. Translated, it gives CSAFRPLAGDTDTQYF.

The chain uses TRBV5-6 and TRBJ1-1; D is possibly TRBD1 (6 bases). V dropped 2 bases and J dropped 0 bases, with 14 bases sitting between them. The CDR3 covers 16 residues. Germline assignment: CDR1 SGHDT and CDR2 YYEEEE. The CDR3 DNA reads TGTGCCAGCAGCTTTCAACCGGGACACCTGAACACTGAAGCTTTCTTT. It encodes CASSFQPGHLNTEAFF. Looking up the rest from reference TRBV5-6 and TRBJ1-1 gives the full variable domain: DAGVTQSPTHLIKTRGQQVTLRCSPKSGHDTVSWYQQALGQGPQFIFQYYEEEERQRGNFPDRFSGHQFPNYSSELNVNALLLGDSALYLCASSFQPGHLNTEAFFGQGTRLTVV.

This clonotype was recorded only once. The V gene is TRBV5-6, the J gene TRBJ2-1, with 8 bases fitting TRBD1. The CDR3 runs to 14 residues. V shed 8 bases, J shed 7 bases, and the junction held 11 bases outside the gene matches. From germline, CDR1 is SGHDT and CDR2 YYEEEE. Written as DNA, the CDR3 is TGTGCCAGTACTGGGCAGGGGGCCTCTAATGAGCAGTTCTTC. Translated, it gives CASTGQGASNEQFF.

The chain links TRBV28 to TRBJ2-7; D is uncertain. The ends were cut back, 2 bases at V and 5 bases at J, with 10 bases in the middle. Germline CDR1 and CDR2: MDHEN and SYDVKM. This CDR3 comprises 13 residues. The CDR3: CASSLRSPHEQYF. The CDR3 bases are TGTGCCAGCAGTTTACGCTCCCCCCACGAGCAGTACTTC.

The genes are TRBV28 and TRBJ2-7; 9 bases are a match to TRBD2. Germline assignment: CDR1 MDHEN and CDR2 SYDVKM. V gave up 5 bases and J gave up 0 bases; unmatched junction bases: 5. This CDR3 region has 15 residues. CDR3 amino acids: CASSASSGTSYEQYF. CDR3 coding DNA: TGTGCCAGCAGTGCGTCTAGCGGGACCTCCTACGAGCAGTACTTC.

The chain recombines TRBV12-3 or TRBV12-4 with TRBJ1-6; D gene uncertain. Trimming removed 7 bases from V and 8 bases from J, with 12 bases in between. This CDR3 is built from 13 residues. The DNA for the CDR3 is TGTGCCAGCACGAGAGACGGGGATTCACCCCTCCACTTT. Translated, it gives CASTRDGDSPLHF.

This clonotype was observed a handful of times. The rearrangement uses TRBV7-3 and TRBJ2-5, with 7 bases identical to TRBD1. The CDR3 has 13 amino acids. V lost 5 bases and J lost 5; bases outside the gene matches: 5. Germline V CDR1 and CDR2: SGHTA, FQGTGA. The CDR3 loop is CASSTQGRETQYF. DNA of the CDR3: TGTGCCAGCAGCACACAGGGGCGGGAGACCCAGTACTTC.

This clonotype was counted a few times. The gene calls are TRBV3-1 and TRBJ2-1; no definite D call. V was cut by 1 base and J by 8 bases, with 12 bases left in between. From germline, CDR1 is LGHDT and CDR2 YNNKEL (reference sequence). This CDR3 comprises 14 residues. The CDR3 sequence: CASSQVGPTHEQFF. The DNA for the CDR3 is TGTGCCAGCAGCCAAGTCGGACCGACCCATGAGCAGTTCTTC.

The V and J genes are TRBV6-5 and TRBJ1-5; 8 bases align to TRBD1. The CDR3 length is 20 residues. The V gene end was trimmed by 4 bases and the J gene end by 2 bases; junction bases not matched to a gene: 19. Germline V gives CDR1 MNHEY, CDR2 SVGAGI. In DNA form, the CDR3 reads TGTGCCAGCAGTTCGAGGGTACAGGGGGTTTATAGCTATGGCAATCAGCCCCAGCATTTT. It yields the protein CASSSRVQGVYSYGNQPQHF.

V and J are TRBV2 and TRBJ2-2; D call uncertain. The ends were cut back, 1 base at V and 8 bases at J, with 11 bases in the middle. Germline CDR1 is SNHLY and CDR2 is FYNNEI. This CDR3 is 14 amino acids long. The CDR3 region has the DNA TGTGCCAGCAGTGAAGTCCTCAAAGGTGGGGAGCTGTTTTTT. Translation gives CASSEVLKGGELFF.

For this clonotype: Relative to the germline gene, one junction end is altered; a read error may explain this. The genes are TRBV10-3 and TRBJ2-7; TRBD1 matches at 9 bases. The CDR3 loop spans 14 amino acids. CDR1 and CDR2 from the germline V gene are ENHRY and SYGVKD. The CDR3 DNA reads as TGTGCCTTCAGTGAACGACAGGGGGCCTACGAGCAGTACTTC. It encodes CAFSERQGAYEQYF.

This chain connects TRBV2 to TRBJ1-5; D perhaps matches TRBD1 (6 bases). The CDR3 contains 13 residues. Germline assignment: CDR1 SNHLY and CDR2 FYNNEI. The germline V and J ends were trimmed by 4 bases and 7 bases, with 11 bases remaining between them. CDR3 amino acids: CASSGMDSQPQHF. CDR3 nucleotides: TGTGCCAGCAGTGGTATGGACAGCCAGCCCCAGCATTTT.

A few counts support this clonotype. The V call is TRBV28, the J call TRBJ2-7, with D perhaps TRBD1 or TRBD2 (5 bases each). This CDR3 is 15 amino acids long. Germline lookup yields CDR1 MDHEN and CDR2 SYDVKM. The V end was cut by 6 bases, the J end by 0 bases, with 15 bases between. The CDR3 is CASSLLGRVSYEQYF. The CDR3 nucleotides read TGTGCCAGCAGCCTGTTGGGACGGGTCTCCTACGAGCAGTACTTC.

CDR3 sequence: CASSRTVREGYNEQFF. CDR3 sequence (DNA): TGCGCCAGCAGCCGAACGGTTCGCGAGGGCTACAATGAGCAGTTCTTC. This rearrangement joins TRBV5-1 to TRBJ2-1; tentatively, D is TRBD2 (5 bases). The CDR3 loop spans 16 amino acids. Per germline, CDR1 SGHRS and CDR2 YFSETQ. V lost 4 bases and J lost 3, with 17 bases in between.

There are a few counts of this clonotype. The chain has TRBV10-3 and TRBJ2-6, with 7 bases fitting TRBD1. The CDR3 is 18 amino acids. V lost 5 bases and J lost 1; bases outside the gene matches: 11. Germline values: CDR1 ENHRY, CDR2 SYGVKD. CDR3 DNA sequence: TGTGCCATCAGTCCCGCAGGGGGTGATCCATCTGGGGCCAACGTCCTGACTTTC. Translating it yields CAISPAGGDPSGANVLTF.